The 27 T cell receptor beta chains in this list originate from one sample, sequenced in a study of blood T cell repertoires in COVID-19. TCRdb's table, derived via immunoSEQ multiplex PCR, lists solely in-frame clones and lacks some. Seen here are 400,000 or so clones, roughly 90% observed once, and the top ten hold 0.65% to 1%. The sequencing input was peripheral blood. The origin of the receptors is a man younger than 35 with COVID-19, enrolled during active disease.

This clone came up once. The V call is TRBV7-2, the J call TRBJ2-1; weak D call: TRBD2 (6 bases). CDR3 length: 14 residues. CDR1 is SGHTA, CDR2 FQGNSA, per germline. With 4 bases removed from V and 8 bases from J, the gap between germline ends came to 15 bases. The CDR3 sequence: CASSSRDSRDEQFF. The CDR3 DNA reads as TGTGCCAGCAGCTCCCGGGACTCCAGGGATGAGCAGTTCTTC.

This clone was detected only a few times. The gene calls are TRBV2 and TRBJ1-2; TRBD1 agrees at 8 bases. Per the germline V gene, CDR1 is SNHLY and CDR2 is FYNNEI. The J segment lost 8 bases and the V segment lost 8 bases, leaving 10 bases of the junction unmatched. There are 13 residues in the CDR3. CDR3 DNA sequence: TGTGCCAGCGGCGATCAGGGGGCTCGGGGCTACACCTTC. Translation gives CASGDQGARGYTF. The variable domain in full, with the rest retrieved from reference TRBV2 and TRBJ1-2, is EPEVTQTPSHQVTQMGQEVILRCVPISNHLYFYWYRQILGQKVEFLVSFYNNEISEKSEIFDDQFSVERPDGSNFTLKIRSTKLEDSAMYFCASGDQGARGYTFGSGTRLTVV.

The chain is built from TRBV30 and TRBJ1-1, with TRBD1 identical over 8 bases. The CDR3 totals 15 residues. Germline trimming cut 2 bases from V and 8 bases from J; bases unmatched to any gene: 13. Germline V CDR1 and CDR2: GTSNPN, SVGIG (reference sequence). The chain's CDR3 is CAWSPGTGSWREAFF. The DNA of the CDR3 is TGTGCCTGGAGTCCGGGGACAGGATCATGGAGGGAAGCTTTCTTT.

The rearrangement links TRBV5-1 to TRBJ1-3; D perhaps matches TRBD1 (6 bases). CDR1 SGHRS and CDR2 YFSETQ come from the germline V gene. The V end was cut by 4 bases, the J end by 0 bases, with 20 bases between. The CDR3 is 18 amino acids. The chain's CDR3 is CASSASWTVFSSGNTIYF. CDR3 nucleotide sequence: TGCGCCAGCAGCGCCTCTTGGACAGTCTTCAGCTCTGGAAACACCATATATTTT.

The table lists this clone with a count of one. CDR3 sequence (DNA): TGCGCCAGCAGGTCGACAGGGACGGTGAACACTGAAGCTTTCTTT. Translated: CASRSTGTVNTEAFF. The chain uses TRBV5-1 and TRBJ1-1, with 7 bases aligning to TRBD1. Germline CDR1 reads SGHRS; CDR2 reads YFSETQ. V lost 5 bases and J lost 0; bases outside the gene matches: 7. CDR3 length: 15 residues.

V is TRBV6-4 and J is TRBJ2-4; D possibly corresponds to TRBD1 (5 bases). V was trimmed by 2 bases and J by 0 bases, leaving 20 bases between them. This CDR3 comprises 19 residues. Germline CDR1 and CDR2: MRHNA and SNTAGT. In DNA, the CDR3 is TGTGCCAGCAGTGACGCTAACCGACAGAGTATAATAGCCAAAAACATTCAGTACTTC. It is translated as CASSDANRQSIIAKNIQYF.

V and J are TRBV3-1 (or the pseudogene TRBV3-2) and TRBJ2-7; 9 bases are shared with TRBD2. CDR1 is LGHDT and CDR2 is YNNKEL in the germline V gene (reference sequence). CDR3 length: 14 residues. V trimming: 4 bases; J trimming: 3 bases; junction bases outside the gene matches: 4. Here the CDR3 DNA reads TGTGCCAGCAGCCTCCAAGCGGGGGGCTACGAGCAGTACTTC. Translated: CASSLQAGGYEQYF.

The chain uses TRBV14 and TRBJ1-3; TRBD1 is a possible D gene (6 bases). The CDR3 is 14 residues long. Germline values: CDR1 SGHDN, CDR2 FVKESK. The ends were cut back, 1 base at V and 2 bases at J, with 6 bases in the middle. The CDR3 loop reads CASSQAGAGNTIYF. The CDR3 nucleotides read TGTGCCAGCAGCCAAGCAGGGGCTGGAAACACCATATATTTT.

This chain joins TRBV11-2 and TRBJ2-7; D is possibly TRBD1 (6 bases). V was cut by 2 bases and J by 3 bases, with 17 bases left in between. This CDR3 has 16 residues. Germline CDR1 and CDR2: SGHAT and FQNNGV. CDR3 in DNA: TGTGCCAGCAGCTTAAGGGCCCGGGACACCCTCTACGAGCAGTACTTC. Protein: CASSLRARDTLYEQYF.

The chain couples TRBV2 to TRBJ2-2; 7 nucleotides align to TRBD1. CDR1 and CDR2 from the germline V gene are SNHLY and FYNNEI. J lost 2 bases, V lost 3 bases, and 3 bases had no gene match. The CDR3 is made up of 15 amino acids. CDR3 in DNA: TGTGCCAGCAGTGATGGACAGGTTAACACCGGGGAGCTGTTTTTT. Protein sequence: CASSDGQVNTGELFF.

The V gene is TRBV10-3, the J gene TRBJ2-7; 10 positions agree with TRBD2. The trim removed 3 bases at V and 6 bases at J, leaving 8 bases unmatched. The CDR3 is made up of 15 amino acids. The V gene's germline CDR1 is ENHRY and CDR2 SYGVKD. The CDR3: CAISETLAGESEQYF. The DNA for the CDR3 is TGTGCCATCAGTGAAACGCTAGCGGGAGAATCCGAGCAGTACTTC.

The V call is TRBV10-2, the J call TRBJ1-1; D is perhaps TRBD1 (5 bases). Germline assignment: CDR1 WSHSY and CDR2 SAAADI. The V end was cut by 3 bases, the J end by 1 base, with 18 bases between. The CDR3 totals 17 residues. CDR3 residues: CASSDPPAGLQNTEAFF. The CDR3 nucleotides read TGCGCCAGCAGTGATCCCCCGGCGGGACTACAGAACACTGAAGCTTTCTTT.

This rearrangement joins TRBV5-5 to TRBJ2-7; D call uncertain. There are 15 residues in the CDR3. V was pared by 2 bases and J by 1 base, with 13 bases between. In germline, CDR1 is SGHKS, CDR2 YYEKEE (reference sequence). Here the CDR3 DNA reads TGTGCCAGCAGCTTTCGGGTTGCTGATTCCTACGAGCAGTACTTC. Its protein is CASSFRVADSYEQYF.

CDR3 bases: TGTGCCAGTACTCCTACCAGGGGGCTGGGGGAGCTGTTTTTT. Its translation is CASTPTRGLGELFF. This chain joins TRBV19 and TRBJ2-2, with 8 bases matching TRBD1. V dropped 7 bases and J dropped 8; count of bases not matched to a gene: 9. This CDR3 comprises 14 residues. Germline V gene sequence: CDR1 LNHDA, CDR2 SQIVND (reference sequence). The full variable domain, completed using reference TRBV19 and TRBJ2-2, is DGGITQSPKYLFRKEGQNVTLSCEQNLNHDAMYWYRQDPGQGLRLIYYSQIVNDFQKGDIAEGYSVSREKKESFPLTVTSAQKNPTAFYLCASTPTRGLGELFFGEGSRLTVL.

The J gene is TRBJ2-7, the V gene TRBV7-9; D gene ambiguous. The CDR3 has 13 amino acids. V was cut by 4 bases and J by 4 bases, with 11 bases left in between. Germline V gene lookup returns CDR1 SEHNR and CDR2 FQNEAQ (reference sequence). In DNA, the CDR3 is TGTGCCAGCAGCTCCTCAGAGAGGTACGAGCAGTACTTC. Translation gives CASSSSERYEQYF.

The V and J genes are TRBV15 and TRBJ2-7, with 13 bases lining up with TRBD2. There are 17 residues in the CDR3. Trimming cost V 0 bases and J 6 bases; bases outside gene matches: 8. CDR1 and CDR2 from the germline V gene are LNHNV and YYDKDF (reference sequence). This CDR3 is CATSRDQVGLAGVEQYF. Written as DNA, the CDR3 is TGTGCCACCAGCAGAGATCAGGTTGGACTAGCGGGAGTCGAGCAGTACTTC.

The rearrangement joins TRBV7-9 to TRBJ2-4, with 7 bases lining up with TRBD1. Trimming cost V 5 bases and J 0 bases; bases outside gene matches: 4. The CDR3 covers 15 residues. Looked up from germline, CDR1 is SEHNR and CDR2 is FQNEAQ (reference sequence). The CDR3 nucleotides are TGTGCCAGCAGCAACCGGGACAGAGCCAAAAACATTCAGTACTTC. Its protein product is CASSNRDRAKNIQYF.

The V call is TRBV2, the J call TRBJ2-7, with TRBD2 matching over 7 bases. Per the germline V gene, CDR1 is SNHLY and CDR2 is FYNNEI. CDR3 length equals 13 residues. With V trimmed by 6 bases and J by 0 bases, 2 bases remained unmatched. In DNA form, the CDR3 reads TGTGCCAGCAGCAGGGACTACTCCTACGAGCAGTACTTC. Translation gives CASSRDYSYEQYF.

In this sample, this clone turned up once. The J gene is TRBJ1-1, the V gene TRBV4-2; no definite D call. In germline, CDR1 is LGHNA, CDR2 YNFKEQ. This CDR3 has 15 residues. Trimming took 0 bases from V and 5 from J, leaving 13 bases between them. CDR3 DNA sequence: TGTGCCAGCAGCCAAGACAGCCTAGAAAGGACTGAAGCTTTCTTT. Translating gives CASSQDSLERTEAFF.

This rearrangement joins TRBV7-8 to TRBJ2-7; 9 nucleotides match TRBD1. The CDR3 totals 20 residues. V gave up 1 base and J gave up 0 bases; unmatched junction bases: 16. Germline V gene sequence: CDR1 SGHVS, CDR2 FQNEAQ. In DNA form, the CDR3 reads TGTGCCAGCAGCTTAGGGGGCGGGACAGGGATGCGGGGGCACTCCTACGAGCAGTACTTC. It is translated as CASSLGGGTGMRGHSYEQYF.

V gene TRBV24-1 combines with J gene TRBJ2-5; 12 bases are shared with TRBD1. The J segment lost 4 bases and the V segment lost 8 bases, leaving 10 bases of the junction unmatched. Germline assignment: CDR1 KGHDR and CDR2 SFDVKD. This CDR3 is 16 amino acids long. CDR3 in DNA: TGTGCCACCAAAAAACCGGGACAGGGGGCCCGAGAGACCCAGTACTTC. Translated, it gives CATKKPGQGARETQYF.

CDR3 in DNA: TGTGCCAGCGGACCCCCAGCGGGGGGTGGGGAGACCCAGTACTTC. This gives the protein CASGPPAGGGETQYF. The chain uses TRBV25-1 and TRBJ2-5; 9 nucleotides match TRBD2. This CDR3 has 15 residues. The J segment lost 5 bases and the V segment lost 8 bases, leaving 12 bases of the junction unmatched. Germline CDR1 reads MGHDK; CDR2 reads SYGVNS. Filled out from reference TRBV25-1 and TRBJ2-5, the complete variable domain reads EADIYQTPRYLVIGTGKKITLECSQTMGHDKMYWYQQDPGMELHLIHYSYGVNSTEKGDLSSESTVSRIRTEHFPLTLESARPSHTSQYLCASGPPAGGGETQYFGPGTRLLVL.

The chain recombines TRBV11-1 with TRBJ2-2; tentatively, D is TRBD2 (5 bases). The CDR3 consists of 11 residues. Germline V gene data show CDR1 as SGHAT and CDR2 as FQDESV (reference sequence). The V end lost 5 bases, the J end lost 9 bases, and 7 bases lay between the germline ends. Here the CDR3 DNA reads TGTGCCAGCAGCATCGGGAGGGAGCTGTTTTTT. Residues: CASSIGRELFF.

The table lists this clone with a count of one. CDR3 nucleotide sequence: TGCAGCGTTGTATCTCGAGCAACTAATGAAAAACTGTTTTTT. As protein: CSVVSRATNEKLFF. This rearrangement joins TRBV29-1 to TRBJ1-4; D not resolved. The CDR3 runs to 14 residues. Trimming removed 4 bases at V and 0 bases at J, with 9 bases between. Germline CDR1 reads SQVTM; CDR2 reads ANQGSEA.

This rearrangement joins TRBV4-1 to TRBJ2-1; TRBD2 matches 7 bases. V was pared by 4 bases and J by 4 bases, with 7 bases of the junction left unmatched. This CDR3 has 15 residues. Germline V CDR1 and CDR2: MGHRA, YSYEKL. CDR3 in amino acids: CASSRLGLKYNEQFF. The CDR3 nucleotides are TGCGCCAGCAGCCGTCTGGGACTAAAGTACAATGAGCAGTTCTTC.

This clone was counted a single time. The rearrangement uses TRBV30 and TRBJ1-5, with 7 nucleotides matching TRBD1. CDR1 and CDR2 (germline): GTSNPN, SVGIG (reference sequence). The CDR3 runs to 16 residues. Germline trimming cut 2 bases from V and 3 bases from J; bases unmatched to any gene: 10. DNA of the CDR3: TGTGCCTGGAGTATCACAGGGGCCGTTGACAATCAGCCCCAGCATTTT. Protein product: CAWSITGAVDNQPQHF.

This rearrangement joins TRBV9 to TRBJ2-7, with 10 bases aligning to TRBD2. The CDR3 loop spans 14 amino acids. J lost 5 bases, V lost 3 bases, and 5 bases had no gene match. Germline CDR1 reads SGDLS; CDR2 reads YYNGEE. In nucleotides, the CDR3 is TGTGCCAGCAGCGGAACTAGCGGGATCCACGAGCAGTACTTC. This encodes CASSGTSGIHEQYF. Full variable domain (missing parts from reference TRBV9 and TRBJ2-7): DSGVTQTPKHLITATGQRVTLRCSPRSGDLSVYWYQQSLDQGLQFLIQYYNGEERAKGNILERFSAQQFPDLHSELNLSSLELGDSALYFCASSGTSGIHEQYFGPGTRLTVT.